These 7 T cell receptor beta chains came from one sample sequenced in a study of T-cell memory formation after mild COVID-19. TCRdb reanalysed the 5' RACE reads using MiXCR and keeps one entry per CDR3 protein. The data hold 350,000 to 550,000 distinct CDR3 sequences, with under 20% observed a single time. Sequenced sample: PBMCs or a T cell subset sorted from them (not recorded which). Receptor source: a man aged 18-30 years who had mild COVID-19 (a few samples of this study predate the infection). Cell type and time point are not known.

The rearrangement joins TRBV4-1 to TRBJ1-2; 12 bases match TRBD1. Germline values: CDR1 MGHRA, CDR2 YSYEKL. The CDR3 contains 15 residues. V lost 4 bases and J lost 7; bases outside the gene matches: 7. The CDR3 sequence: CASSRAGQGAGGYTF. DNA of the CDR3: TGCGCCAGCAGCCGGGCGGGACAGGGGGCGGGTGGCTACACCTTC.

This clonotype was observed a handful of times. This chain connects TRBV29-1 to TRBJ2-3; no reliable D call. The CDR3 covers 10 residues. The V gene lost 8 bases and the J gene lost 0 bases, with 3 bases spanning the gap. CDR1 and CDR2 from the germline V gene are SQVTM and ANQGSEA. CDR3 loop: CSTSTDTQYF. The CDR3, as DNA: TGCAGCACCAGCACAGATACGCAGTATTTT.

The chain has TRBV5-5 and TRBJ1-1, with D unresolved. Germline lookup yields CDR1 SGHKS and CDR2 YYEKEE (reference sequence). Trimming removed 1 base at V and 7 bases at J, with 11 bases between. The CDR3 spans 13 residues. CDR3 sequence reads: CASSLFGEGEAFF. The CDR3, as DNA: TGTGCCAGCAGCTTGTTTGGGGAAGGTGAAGCTTTCTTT.

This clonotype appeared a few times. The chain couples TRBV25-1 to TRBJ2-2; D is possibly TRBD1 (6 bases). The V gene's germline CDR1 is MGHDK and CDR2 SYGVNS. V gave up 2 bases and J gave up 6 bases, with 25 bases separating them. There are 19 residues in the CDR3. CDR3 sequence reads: CASSERKNSVWGPSGELFF. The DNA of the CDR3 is TGTGCCAGCAGTGAACGGAAAAACAGCGTTTGGGGGCCGTCCGGGGAGCTGTTTTTT. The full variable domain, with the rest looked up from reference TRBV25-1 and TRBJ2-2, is EADIYQTPRYLVIGTGKKITLECSQTMGHDKMYWYQQDPGMELHLIHYSYGVNSTEKGDLSSESTVSRIRTEHFPLTLESARPSHTSQYLCASSERKNSVWGPSGELFFGEGSRLTVL.

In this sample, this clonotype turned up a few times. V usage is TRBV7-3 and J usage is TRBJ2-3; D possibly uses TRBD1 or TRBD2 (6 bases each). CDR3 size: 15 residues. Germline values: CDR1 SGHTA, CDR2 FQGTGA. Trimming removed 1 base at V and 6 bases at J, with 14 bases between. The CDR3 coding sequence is TGTGCCAGCAGCTTAAGCGGGACACCCGGGGATACGCAGTATTTT. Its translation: CASSLSGTPGDTQYF.

The CDR3 is CASSLGSGLRFTGELFF. CDR3 bases: TGTGCCAGCAGCTTAGGATCGGGACTGAGGTTCACAGGGGAGCTGTTTTTT. This rearrangement joins TRBV7-8 to TRBJ2-2, with a tentative D call TRBD2 (6 bases). This CDR3 has 17 residues. The germline gives CDR1 SGHVS, CDR2 FQNEAQ. Trimming stripped 1 base from V and 8 bases from J, with 20 bases between.

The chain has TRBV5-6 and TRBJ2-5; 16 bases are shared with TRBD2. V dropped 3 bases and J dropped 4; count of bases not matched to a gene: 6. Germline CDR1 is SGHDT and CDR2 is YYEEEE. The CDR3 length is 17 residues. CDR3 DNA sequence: TGTGCCAGCAGCTGGTCCGGGACTAGCGGGGGGGGAGAGACCCAGTACTTC. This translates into CASSWSGTSGGGETQYF.